Presented here are 23 T cell receptor beta chains from one specimen sequenced in a study of graft-versus-host responses after intestinal transplantation. This table comes from immunoSEQ multiplex PCR, and its TCRdb copy is limited to in-frame clones, with some not included. Of about 9,000 clones in the sample, over 25% are singletons; the top ten hold about 5%. The authors combined approximately 200,000 CFSE-labeled responder cells with approximately 200,000 irradiated, violet-dye-labeled stimulator cells in plates. Material: alloreactive CD8+ T cells from a mixed lymphocyte reaction culture, obtained before transplantation. Described subset: CFSE-low proliferating T cells sorted from roughly 6-day pre-transplant mixed lymphocyte reaction (GvH or HvG direction). Receptor source: a human patient who was an organ donor for intestinal transplantation.

CDR3 DNA: TGTGCCAGCAGTTTAGGACTAGCCAATGAGCAGTTCTTC. Its protein is CASSLGLANEQFF. The chain recombines TRBV27 with TRBJ2-1, with 8 bases aligning to TRBD2. CDR1 and CDR2 (germline): MNHEY, SMNVEV (reference sequence). With 2 bases clipped from V and 6 bases from J, the junction kept 0 bases outside the gene matches. This CDR3 is 13 amino acids long.

This clone was counted only a few times. This could be a read error, since a much larger clone is one nucleotide away. Within the sample, other DNA sequences also encode this same CDR3. The chain couples TRBV5-6 to TRBJ1-1; no reliable D call. This CDR3 is 12 amino acids long. Germline V gene data show CDR1 as SGHDT and CDR2 as YYEEEE. CDR3: CASSPGNTEAFF. DNA of the CDR3: TGCGCCAGCAGTCCGGGGAACACTGAAGCTTTCTTT.

Sample share makes this clone large. The same CDR3 arises from other DNA sequences in this sample as well. The chain carries TRBV5-4 and TRBJ1-2; D is possibly TRBD1 (6 bases). The ends were cut back, 4 bases at V and 7 bases at J, with 20 bases in the middle. The CDR3 consists of 15 residues. The V gene's germline CDR1 is SGHNT and CDR2 YYREEE (reference sequence). The DNA of the CDR3 is TGTGCCAGCAGCCCGCTCGAGGGGGATCCGGGTGGCTACACCTTC. Protein sequence: CASSPLEGDPGGYTF.

This clone is termed medium-sized. Additional DNA sequences in this sample encode the identical CDR3. The chain has TRBV6-5 and TRBJ2-3, with D perhaps matching TRBD1 (5 bases). The germline CDR1 and CDR2 sequences are MNHEY and SVGAGI. V lost 4 bases and J 2 bases, leaving 7 bases between the germline ends. The CDR3 is 13 residues long. CDR3 DNA sequence: TGTGCCAGCAGTTGGACAAACACAGATACGCAGTATTTT. It encodes CASSWTNTDTQYF.

The V and J genes are TRBV13 and TRBJ1-2, with 8 bases fitting TRBD1. Losses at the gene ends were 4 bases for V and 3 bases for J; bases not matched to a gene: 7. Germline V lookup: CDR1 PRHDT, CDR2 FYEKMQ (reference sequence). The CDR3 consists of 15 residues. In DNA form, the CDR3 reads TGTGCCAGCAGCTCCCGACAGGGGATACACTATGGCTACACCTTC. Encoded protein: CASSSRQGIHYGYTF.

By its share, this clone is medium-sized. The same CDR3 arises from other DNA sequences in this sample as well. This sequence joins TRBV30 and TRBJ1-2; TRBD1 might be the D (6 bases). With 0 bases removed from V and 8 bases from J, the gap between germline ends came to 13 bases. The CDR3 sequence is 13 residues long. The germline V gene encodes CDR1 GTSNPN and CDR2 SVGIG (reference sequence). The CDR3 DNA is TGTGCCTGGAGTGTAGGGGGGGCGCGGGGCTACACCTTC. Encoded protein: CAWSVGGARGYTF.

In the case of this clone: This may come from a read error, since a much larger clone is one base off. This specimen includes other DNA sequences encoding the same CDR3. The genes are TRBV5-6 and TRBJ1-2; 7 bases agree with TRBD1. This CDR3 comprises 16 residues. Germline values: CDR1 SGHDT, CDR2 YYEEEE. CDR3 bases: TGTGCAAGCAGCCTAAAAGCGGCAGGGGGTTATCAGGGCTACACCTTC. It codes for CASSLKAAGGYQGYTF.

This clone was seen more than once but under ten times. The V gene is TRBV11-3, the J gene TRBJ2-7; TRBD1 is a possible D gene (6 bases). This CDR3 contains 15 residues. Trimming removed 7 bases at V and 3 bases at J, with 19 bases between. Germline lookup yields CDR1 SGHNT and CDR2 YENEEA. The CDR3 loop is CASIPGQGLNYEQYF. CDR3 in DNA: TGTGCCAGCATCCCGGGGCAGGGGCTTAACTACGAGCAGTACTTC.

By sample fraction, this clone is medium-sized (0.01 to 0.1%). Other DNA sequences from this sample encode an identical CDR3 as well. The chain couples TRBV7-2 to TRBJ1-1; D may be TRBD1 (5 bases). V was trimmed by 5 bases and J by 4 bases, leaving 8 bases between them. The CDR3 consists of 12 residues. The V gene's germline CDR1 is SGHTA and CDR2 FQGNSA. This CDR3 reads CASSRGSTEAFF. The CDR3 DNA reads TGTGCCAGCAGCCGGGGGAGCACTGAAGCTTTCTTT.

The chain couples TRBV5-1 to TRBJ1-1; 11 bases fit TRBD1. Trimming at V came to 4 bases and at J to 4 bases, leaving 3 bases not matched to a gene. The CDR3 is 14 residues long. Looked up from germline, CDR1 is SGHRS and CDR2 is YFSETQ. For the CDR3, the DNA is TGCGCCAGCAGCCCTGGGACAGGGGGCACTGAAGCTTTCTTT. It codes for CASSPGTGGTEAFF.

This clone was found a few times. The chain recombines TRBV4-1 with TRBJ1-5; D may be TRBD1 (5 bases). CDR1 MGHRA and CDR2 YSYEKL come from the germline V gene. V was clipped by 0 bases and J by 1 base, with 7 bases between them. This CDR3 region has 15 residues. For the CDR3, the DNA is TGCGCCAGCAGCCAAGACAGGGCCAGCAATCAGCCCCAGCATTTT. It is translated as CASSQDRASNQPQHF.

This clone was detected only a few times. The chain joins TRBV6-6 to TRBJ1-2, with D unclear. The CDR3 runs 12 residues. Germline V gives CDR1 MNHNY, CDR2 SVGAGI (reference sequence). The V and J ends lost 4 bases and 5 bases respectively, with 8 bases between them. The CDR3 is CASSSDGYGYTF. The CDR3, as DNA: TGTGCCAGCAGTTCTGACGGGTATGGCTACACCTTC.

This clone was detected only a few times. This chain links TRBV4-1 with TRBJ2-1; TRBD2 matches at 11 bases. CDR1 and CDR2 from the germline V gene are MGHRA and YSYEKL. The CDR3 is 14 residues long. Losses at the gene ends were 4 bases for V and 5 bases for J; bases not matched to a gene: 1. The CDR3 sequence is CASSPLAGDNEQFF. CDR3 coding DNA: TGCGCCAGCAGCCCACTAGCGGGAGACAATGAGCAGTTCTTC.

By frequency in the sample, this clone is medium-sized. The rearrangement uses TRBV4-1 and TRBJ2-2; 9 nucleotides align to TRBD2. CDR1 and CDR2 from the germline V gene are MGHRA and YSYEKL. The CDR3 runs to 16 residues. After removal of 1 base from V and 5 bases from J, the junction contained 5 bases not matched to a gene. The CDR3 sequence is CASSQGLLAGTGELFF. The CDR3 coding sequence is TGCGCCAGCAGCCAAGGGCTACTAGCGGGTACCGGGGAGCTGTTTTTT.

The chain links TRBV7-2 to TRBJ2-5; TRBD2 is a possible D gene (6 bases). CDR3 size: 16 residues. In germline, CDR1 is SGHTA, CDR2 FQGNSA. V lost 5 bases, J lost 1 base, and 17 bases lay in between. CDR3 in DNA: TGTGCCAGCAGCCCACCCTTAGCGGATCCCCAAGAGACCCAGTACTTC. It specifies CASSPPLADPQETQYF. Looking up the rest from reference TRBV7-2 and TRBJ2-5 gives the full variable domain: GAGVSQSPSNKVTEKGKDVELRCDPISGHTALYWYRQSLGQGLEFLIYFQGNSAPDKSGLPSDRFSAERTGGSVSTLTIQRTQQEDSAVYLCASSPPLADPQETQYFGPGTRLLVL.

The rearrangement joins TRBV6-8 to TRBJ2-2; no firm D call. Germline CDR1 MNHGY, CDR2 SAAAGT. The CDR3 runs 14 residues. Trimming cost V 2 bases and J 0 bases, with 4 bases left between them. This chain's CDR3 is CASSYITNTGELFF. For the CDR3, the DNA is TGTGCCAGCAGTTACATCACGAACACCGGGGAGCTGTTTTTT.

The chain uses TRBV6-6 and TRBJ2-1; 12 bases match TRBD2. Germline V lookup: CDR1 MNHNY, CDR2 SVGAGI (reference sequence). The CDR3 runs to 15 residues. The junction had 3 bases not matched to a gene; V was cut back by 6 bases and J by 3 bases. CDR3 in amino acids: CASSTLAGGYNEQFF. The CDR3 DNA follows: TGTGCCAGCAGCACACTAGCGGGAGGCTACAATGAGCAGTTCTTC.

This clone appeared a few times. Since a much larger clone is just one base distant, this may be a read error. In the same sample, other DNA sequences code for this CDR3. This sequence joins TRBV30 and TRBJ2-1; D might be TRBD2 (7 bases). The CDR3 contains 14 residues. From germline, CDR1 is GTSNPN and CDR2 SVGIG (reference sequence). CDR3 loop: CAGRDGGRGNEQFF. CDR3 nucleotides: TGTGCCGGGAGGGACGGGGGGCGGGGCAATGAGCAGTTCTTC.

Comments on this clone: Other DNA sequences in the same sample also yield this CDR3. The chain joins TRBV30 to TRBJ2-3, with 9 bases fitting TRBD2. This CDR3 has 16 residues. Germline-derived CDR1 and CDR2 are GTSNPN and SVGIG (reference sequence). After removal of 0 bases from V and 4 bases from J, the junction contained 8 bases not matched to a gene. The CDR3: CAWSVSLRGGSDTQYF. Here the CDR3 DNA reads TGTGCCTGGAGTGTTAGTTTGCGGGGGGGCTCAGATACGCAGTATTTT.

This clone has only a few counts. This sequence joins TRBV27 and TRBJ1-5; unclear D gene. Germline V gene sequence: CDR1 MNHEY, CDR2 SMNVEV (reference sequence). The V end lost 5 bases, the J end lost 3 bases, and 8 bases lay between the germline ends. The CDR3 sequence is 13 residues long. CDR3 coding DNA: TGTGCCAGCAGTATTAGCGCCAATCAGCCCCAGCATTTT. Encoded protein: CASSISANQPQHF.

The chain carries TRBV5-1 and TRBJ2-1; the match to TRBD2 covers 11 bases. Germline CDR1 is SGHRS and CDR2 is YFSETQ. The CDR3 consists of 16 residues. Trimming cost V 3 bases and J 4 bases; bases outside gene matches: 6. The CDR3 here is CASSWGLAGGYNEQFF. DNA for the CDR3: TGCGCCAGCAGCTGGGGGCTAGCGGGAGGATACAATGAGCAGTTCTTC.

The chain joins TRBV7-9 to TRBJ2-7; the D gene is possibly TRBD2 (6 bases). V lost 4 bases and J 2 bases, leaving 18 bases between the germline ends. The V gene's germline CDR1 is SEHNR and CDR2 FQNEAQ (reference sequence). This CDR3 has 16 amino acids. CDR3 sequence (DNA): TGTGCCAGCAGCTCACCTTATCTCCGGGAGCCCTACGAGCAGTACTTC. Protein: CASSSPYLREPYEQYF.

This clone occurred a few times. This rearrangement joins TRBV30 to TRBJ2-5; TRBD1 is a possible D gene (5 bases). In germline, CDR1 is GTSNPN, CDR2 SVGIG (reference sequence). Trimming pared 2 bases from V and 7 bases from J, leaving 14 bases between. The CDR3 is 13 residues long. This chain's CDR3 is CAWSIGVRGTQYF. As DNA, the CDR3 is TGTGCCTGGAGTATAGGGGTCCGAGGGACCCAGTACTTC.